This T cell receptor (beta chain) came from a study of blood T cell repertoires in COVID-19. Study background: Researchers got acute and convalescent COVID-19 samples from the United States, Italy and Spain. T cells, B-cell-depleted T cells, or PBMCs provided the cDNA or gDNA that served as material.

In the authors' workflow: The authors estimated nucleated cell counts from reference gene primer amplification. Here immunoSEQ multiplex PCR was the method, and the copy in TCRdb shows in-frame clones only, minus some. V and J calls and clone size are those listed in that table; D and trimming were worked out from the DNA. The sample holds 210,000 or so clones, more than 60% seen once. This TCR came from a man in his fifties who had recovered from COVID-19. The sequenced material came from peripheral blood.

The CDR3 DNA reads as TGTGCCATCAGCGCAGCCGGGACTAGCGGGAGGAACCCCTACGAGCAGTACTTC. It encodes CAISAAGTSGRNPYEQYF. The rearrangement joins TRBV10-3 to TRBJ2-7, with 15 nucleotides matching TRBD2. The CDR3 is 18 amino acids. The junction had 11 bases not matched to a gene; V was cut back by 6 bases and J by 2 bases. Germline V gene lookup returns CDR1 ENHRY and CDR2 SYGVKD.